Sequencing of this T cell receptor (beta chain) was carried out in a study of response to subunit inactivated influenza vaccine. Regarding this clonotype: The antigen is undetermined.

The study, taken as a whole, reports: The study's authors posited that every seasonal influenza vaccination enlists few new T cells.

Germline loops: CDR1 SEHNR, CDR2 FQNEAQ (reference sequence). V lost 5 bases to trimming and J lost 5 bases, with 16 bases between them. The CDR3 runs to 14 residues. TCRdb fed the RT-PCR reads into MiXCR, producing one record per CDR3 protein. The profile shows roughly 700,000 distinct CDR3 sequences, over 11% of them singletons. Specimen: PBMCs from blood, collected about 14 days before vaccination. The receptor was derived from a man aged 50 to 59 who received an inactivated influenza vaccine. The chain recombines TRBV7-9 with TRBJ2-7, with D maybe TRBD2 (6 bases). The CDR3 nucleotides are TGTGCCAGCAGCCCCCCGGAGGGTAGCCACGAGCAGTACTTC. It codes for CASSPPEGSHEQYF.